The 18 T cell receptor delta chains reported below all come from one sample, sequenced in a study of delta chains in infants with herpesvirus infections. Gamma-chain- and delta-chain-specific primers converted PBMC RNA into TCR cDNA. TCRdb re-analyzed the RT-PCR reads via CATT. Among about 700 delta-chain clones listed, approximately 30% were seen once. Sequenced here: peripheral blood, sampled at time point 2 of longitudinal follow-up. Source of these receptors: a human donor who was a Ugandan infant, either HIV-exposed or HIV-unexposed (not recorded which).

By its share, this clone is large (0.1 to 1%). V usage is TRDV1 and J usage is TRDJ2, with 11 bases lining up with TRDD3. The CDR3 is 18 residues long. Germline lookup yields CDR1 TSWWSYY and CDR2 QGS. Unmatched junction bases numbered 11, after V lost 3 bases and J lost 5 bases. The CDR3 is CALGDPPPLGDTTAQLFF. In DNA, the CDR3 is TGTGCTCTTGGGGATCCCCCACCGCTGGGGGATACAACAGCACAACTCTTCTTT.

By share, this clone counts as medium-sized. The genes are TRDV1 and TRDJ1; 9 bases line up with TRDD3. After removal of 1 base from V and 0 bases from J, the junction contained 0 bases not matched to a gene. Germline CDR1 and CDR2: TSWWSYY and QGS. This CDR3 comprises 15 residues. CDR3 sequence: CALGEPGGYTDKLIF. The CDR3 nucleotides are TGTGCTCTTGGGGAACCTGGGGGATACACCGATAAACTCATCTTT.

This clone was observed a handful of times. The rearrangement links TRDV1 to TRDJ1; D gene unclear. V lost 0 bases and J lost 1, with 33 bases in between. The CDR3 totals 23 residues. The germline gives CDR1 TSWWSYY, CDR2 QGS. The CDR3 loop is CALGELSKCPARSQLAATDKLIF. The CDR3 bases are TGTGCTCTTGGGGAACTAAGCAAGTGCCCCGCCCGGAGCCAACTCGCGGCCACCGATAAACTCATCTTT.

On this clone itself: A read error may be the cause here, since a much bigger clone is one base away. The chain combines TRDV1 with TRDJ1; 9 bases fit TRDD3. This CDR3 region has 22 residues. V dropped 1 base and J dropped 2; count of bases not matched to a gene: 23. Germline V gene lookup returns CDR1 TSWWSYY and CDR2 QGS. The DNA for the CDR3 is TGTGCTCTTGGGGAACGATGGTGGATGAAGAAATGGGGGATAGAAAGGACCGATAAACTCATCTTT. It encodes CALGERWWMKKWGIERTDKLIF.

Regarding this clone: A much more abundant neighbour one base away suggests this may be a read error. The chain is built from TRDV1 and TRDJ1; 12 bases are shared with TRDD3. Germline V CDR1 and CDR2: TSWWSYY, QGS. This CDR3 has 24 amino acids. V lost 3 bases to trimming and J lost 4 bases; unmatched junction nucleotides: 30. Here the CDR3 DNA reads TGTGCTCTTGGGGAGAAACGCTTCCTACGACGTAGTACTGGGGGATACCAGTTCTTCGATAAACTCATCTTT. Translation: CALGEKRFLRRSTGGYQFFDKLIF.

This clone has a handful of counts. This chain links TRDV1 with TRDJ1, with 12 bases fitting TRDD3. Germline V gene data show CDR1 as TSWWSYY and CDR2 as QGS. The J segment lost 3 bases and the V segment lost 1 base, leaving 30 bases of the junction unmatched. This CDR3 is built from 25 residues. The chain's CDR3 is CALGEPPYYITGGYISRGVADKLIF. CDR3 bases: TGTGCTCTTGGGGAACCCCCCTACTACATTACTGGGGGATACATTTCTCGAGGGGTAGCCGATAAACTCATCTTT.

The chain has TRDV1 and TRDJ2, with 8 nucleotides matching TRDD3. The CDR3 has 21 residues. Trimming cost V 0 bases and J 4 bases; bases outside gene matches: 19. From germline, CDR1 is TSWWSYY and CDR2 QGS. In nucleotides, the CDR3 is TGTGCTCTTGGGGAACTTGTGACCCGACCCATACGGGGGATATGGACAGCACAACTCTTCTTT. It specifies CALGELVTRPIRGIWTAQLFF.

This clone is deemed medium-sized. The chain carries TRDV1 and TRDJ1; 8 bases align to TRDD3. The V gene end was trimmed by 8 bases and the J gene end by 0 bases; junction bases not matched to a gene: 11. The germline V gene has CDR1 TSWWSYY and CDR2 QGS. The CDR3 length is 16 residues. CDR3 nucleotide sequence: TGTGCTCTTTCCTACTGGGGGTTGTCCTACACCGATAAACTCATCTTT. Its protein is CALSYWGLSYTDKLIF.

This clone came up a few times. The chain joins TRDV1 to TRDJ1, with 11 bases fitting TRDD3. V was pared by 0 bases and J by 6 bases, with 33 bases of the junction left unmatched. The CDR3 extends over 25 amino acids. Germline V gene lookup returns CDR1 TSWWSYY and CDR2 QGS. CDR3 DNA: TGTGCTCTTGGGGAACTCCTCGGAGGCGCAGATTACTTCCTACACTGGGGGATAACAAGGAATAAACTCATCTTT. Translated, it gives CALGELLGGADYFLHWGITRNKLIF.

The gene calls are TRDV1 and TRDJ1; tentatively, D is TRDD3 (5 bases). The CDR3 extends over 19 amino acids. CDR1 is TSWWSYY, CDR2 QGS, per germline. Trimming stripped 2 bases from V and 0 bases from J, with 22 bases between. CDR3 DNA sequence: TGTGCTCTTGGGGAAGGACCCCCCCTGATACTGGCTCACACCGATAAACTCATCTTT. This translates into CALGEGPPLILAHTDKLIF.

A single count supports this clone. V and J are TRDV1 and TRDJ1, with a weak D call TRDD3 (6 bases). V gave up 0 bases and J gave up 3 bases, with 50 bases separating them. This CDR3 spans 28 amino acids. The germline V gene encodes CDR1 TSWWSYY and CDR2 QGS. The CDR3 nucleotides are TGTGCTCTTGGGGAACTAGGAGGCTACAGCCCCTCCCCGACATTCTACTGGCGGATACCGAAGATTTCCGATAAACTCATCTTT. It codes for CALGELGGYSPSPTFYWRIPKISDKLIF.

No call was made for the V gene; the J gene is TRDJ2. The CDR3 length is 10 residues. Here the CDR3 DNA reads TGTAGTGCTTTGACAGCACAACTCTTCTTT. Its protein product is CSALTAQLFF.

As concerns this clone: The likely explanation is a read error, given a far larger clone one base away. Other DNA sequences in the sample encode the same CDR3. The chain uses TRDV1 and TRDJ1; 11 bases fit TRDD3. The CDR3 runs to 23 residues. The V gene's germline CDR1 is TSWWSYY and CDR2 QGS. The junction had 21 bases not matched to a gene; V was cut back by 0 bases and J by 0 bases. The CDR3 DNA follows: TGTGCTCTTGGGGAACTAGAAGCCTTCCTACGACCTGGGGGATACCCGTACACCGATAAACTCATCTTT. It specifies CALGELEAFLRPGGYPYTDKLIF.

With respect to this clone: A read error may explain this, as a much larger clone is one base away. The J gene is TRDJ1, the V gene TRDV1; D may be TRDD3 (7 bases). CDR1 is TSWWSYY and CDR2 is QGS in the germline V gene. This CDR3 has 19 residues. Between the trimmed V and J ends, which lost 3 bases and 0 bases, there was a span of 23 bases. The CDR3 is CALGDYPFPGGSYTDKLIF. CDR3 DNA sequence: TGTGCTCTTGGGGACTATCCCTTCCCTGGGGGTTCCTACACCGATAAACTCATCTTT.

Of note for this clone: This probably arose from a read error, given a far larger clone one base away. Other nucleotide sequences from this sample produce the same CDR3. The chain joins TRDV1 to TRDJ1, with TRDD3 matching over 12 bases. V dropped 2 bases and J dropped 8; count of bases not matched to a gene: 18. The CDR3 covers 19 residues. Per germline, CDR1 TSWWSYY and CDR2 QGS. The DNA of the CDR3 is TGTGCTCTTGGGGAAAGGTCCTACGAGATCCTGGGGGATACGGGGAAACTCATCTTT. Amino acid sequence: CALGERSYEILGDTGKLIF.

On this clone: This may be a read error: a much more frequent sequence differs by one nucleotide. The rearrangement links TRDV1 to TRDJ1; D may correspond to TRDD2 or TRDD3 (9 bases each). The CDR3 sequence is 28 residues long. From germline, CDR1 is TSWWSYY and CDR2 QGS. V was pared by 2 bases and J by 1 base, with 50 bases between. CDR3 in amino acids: CALGEGFFGLTPPSYWGTPFLCTDKLIF. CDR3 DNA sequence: TGTGCTCTTGGGGAAGGGTTTTTCGGCTTAACCCCTCCTTCCTACTGGGGGACCCCCTTCCTGTGCACCGATAAACTCATCTTT.

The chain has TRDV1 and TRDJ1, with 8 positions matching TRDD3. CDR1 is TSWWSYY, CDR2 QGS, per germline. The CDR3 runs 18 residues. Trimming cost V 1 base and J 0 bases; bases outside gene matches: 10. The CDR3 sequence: CALGEPGDWGIYTDKLIF. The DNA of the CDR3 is TGTGCTCTTGGGGAACCCGGCGATTGGGGGATCTACACCGATAAACTCATCTTT.

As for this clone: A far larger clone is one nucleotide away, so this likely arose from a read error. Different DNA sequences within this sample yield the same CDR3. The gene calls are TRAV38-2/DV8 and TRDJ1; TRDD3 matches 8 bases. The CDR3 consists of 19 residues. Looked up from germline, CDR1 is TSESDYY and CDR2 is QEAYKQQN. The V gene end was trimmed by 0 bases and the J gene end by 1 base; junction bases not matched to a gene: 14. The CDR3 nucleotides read TGTGCTTATAGGAGCGCGTACGGAAACCTGGGGGAATTCACCGATAAACTCATCTTT. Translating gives CAYRSAYGNLGEFTDKLIF.